There are a few counts of the clone carrying this T cell receptor beta chain. These data are taken from a study of blood T cell repertoires in COVID-19. The overall study: COVID-19 samples, acute and convalescent, were from the United States, Italy and Spain. T cells, B-cell-depleted T cells, or PBMCs provided the cDNA or gDNA that served as material.

As originally analysed: Nucleated cell counts were estimated from reference gene primer amplification. Clones were read by immunoSEQ multiplex PCR, and TCRdb kept only the in-frame ones, dropping some. V and J calls plus clone size are reproduced from that table; the DNA served to infer D and trimming. The data show 150,000 to 200,000 clones, with about 81% seen just once and roughly 11% held by the top ten. The receptor was isolated from a human donor in a cohort sampled during active COVID-19. Material for sequencing was peripheral blood.

The CDR3 bases are TGTGCCAGCAGCTTTCGGAGCCAGAGCTCCTACAATGAGCAGTTCTTC. As protein: CASSFRSQSSYNEQFF. V and J are TRBV7-2 and TRBJ2-1; D gene unclear. The CDR3 covers 16 residues. The V end lost 3 bases, the J end lost 0 bases, and 12 bases lay between the germline ends. The germline V gene has CDR1 SGHTA and CDR2 FQGNSA.